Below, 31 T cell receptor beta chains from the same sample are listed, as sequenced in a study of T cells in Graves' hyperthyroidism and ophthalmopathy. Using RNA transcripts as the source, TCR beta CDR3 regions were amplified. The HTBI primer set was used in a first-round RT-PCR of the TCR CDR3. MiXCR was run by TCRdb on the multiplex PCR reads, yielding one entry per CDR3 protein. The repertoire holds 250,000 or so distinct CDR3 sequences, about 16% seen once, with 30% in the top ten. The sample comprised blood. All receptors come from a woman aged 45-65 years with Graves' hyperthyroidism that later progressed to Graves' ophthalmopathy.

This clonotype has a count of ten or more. The CDR3: CASSLEATGVEQYF. The CDR3 DNA reads as TGTGCCAGCAGCTTAGAAGCGACCGGAGTCGAGCAGTACTTC. This chain links TRBV7-2 with TRBJ2-7; the D is unclear. Germline V CDR1 and CDR2: SGHTA, FQGNSA. CDR3 size: 14 residues. V was cut by 1 base and J by 6 bases, with 13 bases left in between.

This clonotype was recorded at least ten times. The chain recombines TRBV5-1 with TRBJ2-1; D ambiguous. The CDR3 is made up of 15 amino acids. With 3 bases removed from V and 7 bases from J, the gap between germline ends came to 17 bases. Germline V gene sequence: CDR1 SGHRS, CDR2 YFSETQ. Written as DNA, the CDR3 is TGCGCCAGCAGCTATCTGCAGAACACCGCAAATGAGCAGTTCTTC. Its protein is CASSYLQNTANEQFF.

The CDR3 DNA sequence: TGTGCCAGCTCACCCCCTCGGAGGTGGGAGCAGTACTTC. It yields the protein CASSPPRRWEQYF. The V call is TRBV18, the J call TRBJ2-7; weak D call: TRBD2 (5 bases). Germline-derived CDR1 and CDR2 are KGHSH and LQKENI. The V end lost 3 bases, the J end lost 7 bases, and 13 bases lay between the germline ends. The CDR3 has 13 residues.

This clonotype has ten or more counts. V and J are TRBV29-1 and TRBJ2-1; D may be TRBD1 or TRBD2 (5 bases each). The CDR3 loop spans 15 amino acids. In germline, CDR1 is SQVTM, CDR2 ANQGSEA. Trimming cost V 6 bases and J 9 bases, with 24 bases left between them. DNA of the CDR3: TGCAGCGTCCCCTGGGGACGGGGAAGGCTAGGTGAGCAGTTCTTC. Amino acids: CSVPWGRGRLGEQFF.

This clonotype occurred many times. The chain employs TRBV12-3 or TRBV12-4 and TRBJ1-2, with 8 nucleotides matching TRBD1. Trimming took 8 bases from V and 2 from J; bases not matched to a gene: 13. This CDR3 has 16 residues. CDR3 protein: CASVQGQAVGNYGYTF. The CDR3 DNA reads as TGTGCCAGCGTCCAGGGACAGGCCGTCGGGAACTATGGCTACACCTTC.

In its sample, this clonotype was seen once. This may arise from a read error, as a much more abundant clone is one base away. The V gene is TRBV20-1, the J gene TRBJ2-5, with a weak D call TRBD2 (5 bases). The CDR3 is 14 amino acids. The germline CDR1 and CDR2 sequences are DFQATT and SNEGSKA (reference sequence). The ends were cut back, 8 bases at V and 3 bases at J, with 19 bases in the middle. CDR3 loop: CSIQHRDPKETQYF. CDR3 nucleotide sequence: TGCAGTATACAACACCGGGATCCAAAAGAGACCCAGTACTTC.

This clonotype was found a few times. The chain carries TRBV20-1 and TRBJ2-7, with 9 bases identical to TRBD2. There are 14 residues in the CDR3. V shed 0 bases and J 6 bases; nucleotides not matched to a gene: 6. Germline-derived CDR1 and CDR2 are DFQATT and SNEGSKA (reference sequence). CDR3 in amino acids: CSARDSGSIAEQYF. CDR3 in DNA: TGCAGTGCTAGAGATAGCGGGAGCATAGCCGAGCAGTACTTC.

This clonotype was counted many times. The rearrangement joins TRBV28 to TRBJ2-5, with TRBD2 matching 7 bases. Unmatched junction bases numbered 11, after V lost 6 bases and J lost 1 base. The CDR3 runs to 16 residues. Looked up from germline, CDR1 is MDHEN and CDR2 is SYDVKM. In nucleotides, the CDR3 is TGTGCCAGCAGACCTTACGGCGGGAGCGTCCAAGAGACCCAGTACTTC. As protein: CASRPYGGSVQETQYF.

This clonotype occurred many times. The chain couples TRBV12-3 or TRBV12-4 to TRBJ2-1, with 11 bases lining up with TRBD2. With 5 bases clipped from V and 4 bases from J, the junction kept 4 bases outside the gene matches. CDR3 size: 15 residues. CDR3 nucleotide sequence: TGTGCCAGCAGTGCTAGCGGGAGGCATTACAATGAGCAGTTCTTC. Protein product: CASSASGRHYNEQFF.

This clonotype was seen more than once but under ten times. The CDR3, as DNA: TGTGCCAGCAGCTACTCAGGACTAGCGGGAGTAAAGACCGGGGAGCTGTTTTTT. Translated, it gives CASSYSGLAGVKTGELFF. This chain links TRBV7-2 with TRBJ2-2; TRBD2 matches 13 bases. J lost 5 bases, V lost 4 bases, and 10 bases had no gene match. Germline values: CDR1 SGHTA, CDR2 FQGNSA. The CDR3 loop spans 18 amino acids.

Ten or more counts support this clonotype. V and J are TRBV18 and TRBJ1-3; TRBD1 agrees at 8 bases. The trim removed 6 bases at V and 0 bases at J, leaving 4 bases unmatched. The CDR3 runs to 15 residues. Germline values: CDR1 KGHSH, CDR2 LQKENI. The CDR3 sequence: CASSPDRASGNTIYF. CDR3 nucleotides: TGTGCCAGCTCTCCGGACAGGGCCTCTGGAAACACCATATATTTT.

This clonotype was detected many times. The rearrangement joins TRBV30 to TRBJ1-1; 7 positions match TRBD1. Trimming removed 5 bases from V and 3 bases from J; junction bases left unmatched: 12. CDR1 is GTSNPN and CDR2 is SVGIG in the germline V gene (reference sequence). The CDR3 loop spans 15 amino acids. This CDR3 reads CAWDRRGLLDTEAFF. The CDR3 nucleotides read TGTGCCTGGGATCGGAGGGGGCTATTGGACACTGAAGCTTTCTTT. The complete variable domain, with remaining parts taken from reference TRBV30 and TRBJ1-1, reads SQTIHQWPATLVQPVGSPLSLECTVEGTSNPNLYWYRQAAGRGLQLLFYSVGIGQISSEVPQNLSASRPQDRQFILSSKKLLLSDSGFYLCAWDRRGLLDTEAFFGQGTRLTVV.

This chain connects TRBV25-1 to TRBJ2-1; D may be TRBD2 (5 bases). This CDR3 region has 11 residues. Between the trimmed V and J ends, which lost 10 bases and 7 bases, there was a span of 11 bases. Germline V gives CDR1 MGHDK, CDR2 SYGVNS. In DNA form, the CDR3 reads TGTGCCACCCGGACGGGGAATGAGCAGTTCTTC. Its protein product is CATRTGNEQFF.

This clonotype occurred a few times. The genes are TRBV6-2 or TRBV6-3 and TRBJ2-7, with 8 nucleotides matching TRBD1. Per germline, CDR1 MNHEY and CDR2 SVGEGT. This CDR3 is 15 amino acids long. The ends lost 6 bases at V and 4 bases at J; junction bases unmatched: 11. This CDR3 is CASSDPGQAEYEQYF. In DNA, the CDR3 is TGTGCCAGCAGCGACCCGGGACAGGCGGAATACGAGCAGTACTTC.

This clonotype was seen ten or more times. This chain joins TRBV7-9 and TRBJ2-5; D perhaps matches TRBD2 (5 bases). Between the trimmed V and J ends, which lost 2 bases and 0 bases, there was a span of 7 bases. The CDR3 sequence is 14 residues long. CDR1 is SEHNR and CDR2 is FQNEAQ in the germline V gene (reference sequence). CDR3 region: CASSLTGNQETQYF. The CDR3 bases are TGTGCCAGCAGCTTAACCGGGAACCAAGAGACCCAGTACTTC.

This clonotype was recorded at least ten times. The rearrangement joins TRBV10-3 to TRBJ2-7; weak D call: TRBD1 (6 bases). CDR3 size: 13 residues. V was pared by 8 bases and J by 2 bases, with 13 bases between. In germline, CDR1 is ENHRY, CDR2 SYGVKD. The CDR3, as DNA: TGTGCCATCCGGGACAACTCAACCTACGAGCAGTACTTC. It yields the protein CAIRDNSTYEQYF.

The CDR3 loop reads CATSRDPTSGTDTQYF. The CDR3 coding sequence is TGTGCCACCAGCAGAGACCCGACTAGCGGGACAGATACGCAGTATTTT. This chain joins TRBV15 and TRBJ2-3; TRBD2 agrees at 10 bases. V shed 0 bases and J 3 bases; nucleotides not matched to a gene: 3. The germline V gene has CDR1 LNHNV and CDR2 YYDKDF (reference sequence). The CDR3 has 16 amino acids.

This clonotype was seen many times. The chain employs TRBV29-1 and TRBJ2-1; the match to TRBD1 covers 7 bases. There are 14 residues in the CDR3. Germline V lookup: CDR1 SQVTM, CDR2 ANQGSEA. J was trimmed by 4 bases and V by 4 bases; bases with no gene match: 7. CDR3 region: CSVARTGAYNEQFF. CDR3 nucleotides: TGCAGCGTTGCTCGGACAGGTGCTTACAATGAGCAGTTCTTC.

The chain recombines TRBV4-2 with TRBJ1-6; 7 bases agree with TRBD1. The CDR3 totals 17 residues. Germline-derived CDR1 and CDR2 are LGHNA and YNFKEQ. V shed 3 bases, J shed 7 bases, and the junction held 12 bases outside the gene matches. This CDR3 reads CASSQGNGQAGNSPLHF. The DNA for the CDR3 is TGTGCCAGCAGCCAGGGCAATGGACAGGCCGGCAATTCACCCCTCCACTTT.

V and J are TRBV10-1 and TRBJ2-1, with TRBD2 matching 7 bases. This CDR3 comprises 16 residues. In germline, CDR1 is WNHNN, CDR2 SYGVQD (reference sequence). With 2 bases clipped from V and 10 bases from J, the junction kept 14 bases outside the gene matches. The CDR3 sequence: CASSELSYGGLGEQFF. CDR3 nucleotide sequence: TGCGCCAGCAGTGAGCTTTCTTATGGAGGACTAGGCGAGCAGTTCTTC.

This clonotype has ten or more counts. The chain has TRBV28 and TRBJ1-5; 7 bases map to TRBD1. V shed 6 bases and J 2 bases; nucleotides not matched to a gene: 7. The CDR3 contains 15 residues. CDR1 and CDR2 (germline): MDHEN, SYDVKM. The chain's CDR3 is CASSRDSWGNQPQHF. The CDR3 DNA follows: TGTGCCAGCAGCCGGGACAGTTGGGGCAATCAGCCCCAGCATTTT.

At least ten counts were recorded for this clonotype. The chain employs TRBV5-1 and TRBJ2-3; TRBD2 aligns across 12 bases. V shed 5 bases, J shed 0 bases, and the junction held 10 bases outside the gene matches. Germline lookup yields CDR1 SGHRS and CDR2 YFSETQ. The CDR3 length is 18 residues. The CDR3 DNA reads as TGCGCCAGCAGGTCTCCCCTAGCGGGAGGGATTAGCACAGATACGCAGTATTTT. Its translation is CASRSPLAGGISTDTQYF.

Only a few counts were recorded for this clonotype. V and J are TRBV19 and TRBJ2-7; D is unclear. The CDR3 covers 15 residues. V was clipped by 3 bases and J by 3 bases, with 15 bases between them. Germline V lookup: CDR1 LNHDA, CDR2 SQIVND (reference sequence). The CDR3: CASSMRRVVGYEQYF. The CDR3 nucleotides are TGTGCCAGTAGTATGAGACGGGTCGTGGGCTACGAGCAGTACTTC.

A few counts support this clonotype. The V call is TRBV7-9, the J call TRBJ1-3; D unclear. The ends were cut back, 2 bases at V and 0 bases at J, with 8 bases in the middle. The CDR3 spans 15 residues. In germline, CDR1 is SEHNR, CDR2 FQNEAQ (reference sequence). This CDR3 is CASSLTPTSGNTIYF. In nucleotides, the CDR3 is TGTGCCAGCAGCTTAACCCCCACCTCTGGAAACACCATATATTTT.

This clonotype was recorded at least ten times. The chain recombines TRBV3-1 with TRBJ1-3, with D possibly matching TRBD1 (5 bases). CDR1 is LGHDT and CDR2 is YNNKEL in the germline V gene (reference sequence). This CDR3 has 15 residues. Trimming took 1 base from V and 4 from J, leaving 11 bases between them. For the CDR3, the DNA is TGTGCCAGCAGCCAAGGTACAGGCCTCGGAAACACCATATATTTT. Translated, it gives CASSQGTGLGNTIYF.

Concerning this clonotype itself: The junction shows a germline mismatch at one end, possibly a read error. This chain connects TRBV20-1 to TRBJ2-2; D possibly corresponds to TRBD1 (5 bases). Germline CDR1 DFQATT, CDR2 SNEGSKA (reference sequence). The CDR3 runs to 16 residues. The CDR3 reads CNARDETAGNTGELFF. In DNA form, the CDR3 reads TGCAATGCTAGAGATGAGACAGCAGGAAACACCGGGGAGCTGTTTTTT.

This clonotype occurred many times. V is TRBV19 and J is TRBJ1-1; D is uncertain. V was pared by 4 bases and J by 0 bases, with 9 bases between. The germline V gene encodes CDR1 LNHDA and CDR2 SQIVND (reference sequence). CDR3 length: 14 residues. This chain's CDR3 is CASSSIQLNTEAFF. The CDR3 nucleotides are TGTGCCAGTAGTAGCATTCAGCTGAACACTGAAGCTTTCTTT.

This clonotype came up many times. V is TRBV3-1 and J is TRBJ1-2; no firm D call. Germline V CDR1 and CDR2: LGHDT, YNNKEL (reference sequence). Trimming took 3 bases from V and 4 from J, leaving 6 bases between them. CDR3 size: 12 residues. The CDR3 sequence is CASSQGIYGYTF. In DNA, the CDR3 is TGTGCCAGCAGCCAGGGGATCTATGGCTACACCTTC.

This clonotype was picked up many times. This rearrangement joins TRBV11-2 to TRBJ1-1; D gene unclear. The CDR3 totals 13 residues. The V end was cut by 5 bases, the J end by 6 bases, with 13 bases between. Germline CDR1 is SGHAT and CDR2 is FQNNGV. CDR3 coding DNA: TGTGCCAGCAGCCCTACTTCCACAGCTGAAGCTTTCTTT. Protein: CASSPTSTAEAFF.

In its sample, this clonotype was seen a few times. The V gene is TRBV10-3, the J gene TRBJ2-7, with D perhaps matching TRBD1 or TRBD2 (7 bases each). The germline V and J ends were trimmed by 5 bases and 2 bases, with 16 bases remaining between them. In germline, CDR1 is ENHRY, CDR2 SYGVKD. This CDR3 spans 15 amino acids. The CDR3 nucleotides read TGTGCCATCAGTCGAGGGGCAGGGGGGGCCTACGAGCAGTACTTC. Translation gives CAISRGAGGAYEQYF.

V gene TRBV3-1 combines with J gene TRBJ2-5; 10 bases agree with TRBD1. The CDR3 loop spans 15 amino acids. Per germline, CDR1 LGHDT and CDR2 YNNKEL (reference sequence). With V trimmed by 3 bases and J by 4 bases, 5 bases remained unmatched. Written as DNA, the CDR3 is TGTGCCAGCAGCCAGACAGGGGGCAGGGGAGAGACCCAGTACTTC. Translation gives CASSQTGGRGETQYF.